The clone carrying this T cell receptor beta chain was observed once. The antigen remains undetermined. Germline CDR1 and CDR2: LGHNA and YNFKEQ. The CDR3 covers 16 residues. The J segment lost 5 bases and the V segment lost 0 bases, leaving 7 bases of the junction unmatched. With random hexamers, reverse transcription was performed on roughly 0.5 to 1 ug of RNA. One entry per CDR3 protein results from TCRdb running MiXCR on the immunoSEQ multiplex PCR reads. The top ten hold roughly 0.15% of the sample, which has 150,000 or so distinct CDR3 sequences, 85% to 95% seen once. This sample was included in a study of CD8 T cells in Susac syndrome. Background on the study: Intravenous immunoglobulin alone or corticosteroids were being given to patients with Susac syndrome at blood draw, unless they were therapy-naive.

Findings of the study overall: The CD4+ T cell repertoires that were profiled in Susac syndrome showed no clonal expansion. As the study acknowledged, the number of individuals who were part of its TCR sequencing and HLA analysis was relatively small.

This TCR was recovered from a human donor with Susac syndrome. This sequence joins TRBV4-2 and TRBJ2-1; TRBD2 agrees at 7 bases. Material: CD4+ T cells from PBMCs. The CDR3 DNA sequence: TGTGCCAGCAGCCAAGAGGCGGGAGCAGGACACAATGAGCAGTTCTTC. Its protein is CASSQEAGAGHNEQFF.